This T cell receptor (beta chain) derives from a study of cytomegalovirus exposure and HLA in healthy donors. The V and J ends lost 0 bases and 1 base respectively, with 7 bases between them. CDR1 SGHTA and CDR2 FQGNSA come from the germline V gene. The CDR3 sequence is 15 residues long. Using immunoSEQ multiplex PCR, the repertoire was profiled, and TCRdb retains in-frame clones only, with some absent. The repertoire holds 65,000 to 95,000 clones, with 93% as singletons. Among the 120 subjects of the validation cohort, separate from the approximately 700-subject first cohort, were the donors. The V and J genes are TRBV7-2 and TRBJ1-5; possibly TRBD1 for D (5 bases). The sequencing sample was made of PBMCs. The sequence came from a woman under 40 in good health and CMV-seronegative. The CDR3 region has the DNA TGTGCCAGCAGCTTAGCTGGGGGGAGCAATCAGCCCCAGCATTTT. Its protein is CASSLAGGSNQPQHF. The whole variable domain, filled in from reference TRBV7-2 and TRBJ1-5, reads GAGVSQSPSNKVTEKGKDVELRCDPISGHTALYWYRQSLGQGLEFLIYFQGNSAPDKSGLPSDRFSAERTGGSVSTLTIQRTQQEDSAVYLCASSLAGGSNQPQHFGDGTRLSIL.